The next 26 T cell receptor beta chains were all read from a single sample in a study of cytomegalovirus exposure and HLA in healthy donors. The PCR had 60 Vbeta and 13 Jbeta primers. TCRdb's table, derived via immunoSEQ multiplex PCR, lists solely in-frame clones and lacks some. The table records about 130,000 clones, around 78% of them present only once. The sequenced sample consisted of PBMCs. These TCRs come from a man aged 50 to 59 in good health and CMV-seronegative.

The V gene is TRBV10-3, the J gene TRBJ2-3, with 11 bases that match TRBD2. CDR3 length: 19 residues. CDR1 and CDR2 from the germline V gene are ENHRY and SYGVKD. V gave up 0 bases and J gave up 0 bases; unmatched junction bases: 8. The CDR3 reads CAISESPLAGGTSTDTQYF. Here the CDR3 DNA reads TGTGCCATCAGTGAGTCTCCCCTAGCGGGGGGAACTAGCACAGATACGCAGTATTTT.

CDR3 protein: CASSLAGTGVTTDTQYF. CDR3 DNA: TGCGCCAGCAGCTTGGCCGGGACAGGGGTTACCACAGATACGCAGTATTTT. The V call is TRBV5-1, the J call TRBJ2-3, with 10 bases aligning to TRBD1. The CDR3 covers 17 residues. V lost 0 bases and J lost 2; bases outside the gene matches: 6. Germline CDR1 and CDR2: SGHRS and YFSETQ.

Notes on this clone: Here the CDR3 omits its conserved ending phenylalanine or tryptophan, so a read error is the likely source. The chain is built from TRBV5-1 and TRBJ1-1; 8 nucleotides match TRBD1. V lost 0 bases to trimming and J lost 3 bases; unmatched junction nucleotides: 7. The V gene's germline CDR1 is SGHRS and CDR2 YFSETQ. The CDR3 has 16 amino acids. DNA of the CDR3: TGCGCCAGCAGCTTGGTGGGGACAGGTGGGGACACTGAAGCTTTCTCT. It encodes CASSLVGTGGDTEAFS.

V and J are TRBV7-2 and TRBJ1-2; weak D call: TRBD1 (5 bases). The germline V gene encodes CDR1 SGHTA and CDR2 FQGNSA. The V end lost 5 bases, the J end lost 0 bases, and 16 bases lay between the germline ends. The CDR3 runs 16 residues. The CDR3 loop is CASSPWGTLSNYGYTF. The CDR3 bases are TGTGCCAGCAGCCCCTGGGGCACTCTTTCTAACTATGGCTACACCTTC.

The gene calls are TRBV5-1 and TRBJ2-3, with TRBD1 as a possible D gene (5 bases). This CDR3 has 15 residues. Germline CDR1 reads SGHRS; CDR2 reads YFSETQ. V lost 0 bases to trimming and J lost 13 bases, with 21 bases between them. CDR3 sequence reads: CASSLDGPTDTAEYF. As DNA, the CDR3 is TGCGCCAGCAGCTTGGATGGTCCCACGGACACCGCCGAGTATTTT.

This chain uses TRBV28 with TRBJ2-1; tentative D call: TRBD2 (5 bases). Germline CDR1 and CDR2: MDHEN and SYDVKM. Trimming took off 6 bases at V and 2 bases at J, with 17 bases between the two ends. This CDR3 is 16 amino acids long. Here the CDR3 reads CASSLGIKGPYNEQFF. The CDR3 DNA follows: TGTGCCAGCAGCCTCGGGATTAAAGGACCCTACAATGAGCAGTTCTTC.

V and J are TRBV5-1 and TRBJ2-5; weak D call: TRBD2 (6 bases). Germline CDR1 SGHRS, CDR2 YFSETQ. V was cut by 3 bases and J by 5 bases, with 26 bases left in between. The CDR3 is made up of 18 amino acids. The CDR3 protein is CASSSRPFSGSGGETQYF. The CDR3 DNA reads TGCGCCAGCAGCTCACGCCCGTTCAGCGGATCTGGGGGGGAGACCCAGTACTTC.

V and J are TRBV5-1 and TRBJ1-4; weak D call: TRBD1 (5 bases). Germline CDR1 and CDR2: SGHRS and YFSETQ. The V end lost 2 bases, the J end lost 0 bases, and 8 bases lay between the germline ends. This CDR3 comprises 15 residues. The CDR3 spells CASSFRGPTNEKLFF. In nucleotides, the CDR3 is TGCGCCAGCAGCTTTAGGGGCCCAACTAATGAAAAACTGTTTTTT.

In this sample, this clone turned up a few times. This sequence joins TRBV7-3 and TRBJ2-7, with TRBD1 matching over 8 bases. The CDR3 totals 13 residues. Germline assignment: CDR1 SGHTA and CDR2 FQGTGA. The trim removed 4 bases at V and 5 bases at J, leaving 4 bases unmatched. The CDR3 DNA follows: TGTGCCAGCAGCTCGACAGGGGAAGACGAGCAGTACTTC. It is translated as CASSSTGEDEQYF.

The gene calls are TRBV9 and TRBJ1-2; 11 bases agree with TRBD1. Germline CDR1 is SGDLS and CDR2 is YYNGEE. CDR3 length equals 15 residues. V was pared by 0 bases and J by 4 bases, with 2 bases of the junction left unmatched. The CDR3 here is CASSVGTGGVYGYTF. The CDR3 DNA is TGTGCCAGCAGCGTAGGGACAGGGGGCGTCTATGGCTACACCTTC.

This clone came up a few times. The chain couples TRBV7-9 to TRBJ1-2; TRBD1 agrees at 7 bases. The CDR3 totals 15 residues. Looked up from germline, CDR1 is SEHNR and CDR2 is FQNEAQ (reference sequence). J was trimmed by 7 bases and V by 2 bases; bases with no gene match: 10. The DNA for the CDR3 is TGTGCCAGCAGCTTACCCAACAGGGGTTTGAGTGGCTACACCTTC. Its protein is CASSLPNRGLSGYTF. The full variable domain, with the rest looked up from reference TRBV7-9 and TRBJ1-2, is DTGVSQNPRHKITKRGQNVTFRCDPISEHNRLYWYRQTLGQGPEFLTYFQNEAQLEKSRLLSDRFSAERPKGSFSTLEIQRTEQGDSAMYLCASSLPNRGLSGYTFGSGTRLTVV.

The chain recombines TRBV5-4 with TRBJ2-5, with 9 bases lining up with TRBD2. CDR3 size: 14 residues. V lost 3 bases to trimming and J lost 5 bases; unmatched junction nucleotides: 5. Germline CDR1 SGHNT, CDR2 YYREEE (reference sequence). DNA for the CDR3: TGTGCCAGCAGCTGGGGGACTAGCTGGGAGACCCAGTACTTC. It codes for CASSWGTSWETQYF.

This chain links TRBV11-2 with TRBJ2-3; D is uncertain. CDR1 and CDR2 from the germline V gene are SGHAT and FQNNGV. The CDR3 covers 14 residues. The V gene lost 1 base and the J gene lost 2 bases, with 7 bases spanning the gap. The CDR3 region has the DNA TGTGCCAGCAGCTTAGTCCCAGACACAGATACGCAGTATTTT. It specifies CASSLVPDTDTQYF.

For this clone: This sample includes further DNA sequences coding for the same CDR3. The chain joins TRBV19 to TRBJ1-1; D is ambiguous. Germline CDR1 is LNHDA and CDR2 is SQIVND (reference sequence). V shed 6 bases and J shed 0 bases, with 8 bases lying between them. The CDR3 has 13 amino acids. CDR3: CASSRGVNTEAFF. CDR3 in DNA: TGTGCCAGTAGCCGGGGAGTGAACACTGAAGCTTTCTTT.

The chain uses TRBV6-1 and TRBJ2-4, with 9 nucleotides matching TRBD1. This CDR3 region has 17 residues. Looked up from germline, CDR1 is MNHNS and CDR2 is SASEGT. V lost 1 base and J lost 1; bases outside the gene matches: 5. This chain's CDR3 is CASSEEGQGIAKNIQYF. The CDR3, as DNA: TGTGCCAGCAGTGAAGAAGGACAGGGGATCGCCAAAAACATTCAGTACTTC.

About this clone itself: The germline gene is not matched at one end of the junction; a read error may be the cause. The rearrangement uses TRBV5-1 and TRBJ2-7; 11 bases line up with TRBD1. This CDR3 spans 15 amino acids. The germline V gene encodes CDR1 SGHRS and CDR2 YFSETQ. The CDR3 loop reads CASSLAGQGAIEQYF. CDR3 nucleotides: TGCGCCAGCAGTTTGGCAGGACAGGGGGCGATTGAGCAGTACTTC. The full variable domain, in which reference TRBV5-1 and TRBJ2-7 provide the parts outside the CDR3, is KAGVTQTPRYLIKTRGQQVTLSCSPISGHRSVSWYQQTPGQGLQFLFEYFSETQRNKGNFPGRFSGRQFSNSRSEMNVSTLELGDSALYLCASSLAGQGAIEQYFGPGTRLTVT.

This clone was found a few times. The V and J genes are TRBV7-2 and TRBJ1-1; 7 bases agree with TRBD1. The V gene end was trimmed by 7 bases and the J gene end by 5 bases; junction bases not matched to a gene: 13. Germline loops: CDR1 SGHTA, CDR2 FQGNSA. The CDR3 length is 15 residues. The DNA of the CDR3 is TGTGCCAGCAAGCTTAGGAGGACAGGTGCAACTGAAGCTTTCTTT. Its translation is CASKLRRTGATEAFF.

Points on this clone: The junction shows a germline mismatch at one end, possibly a read error. The chain joins TRBV7-9 to TRBJ1-3; D is unclear. Germline values: CDR1 SEHNR, CDR2 FQNEAQ (reference sequence). The CDR3 totals 15 residues. CDR3 residues: CSSSQQKNSGNTIYF. DNA of the CDR3: TGTTCCAGCAGTCAACAGAAAAACTCTGGAAACACCATATATTTT.

J is TRBJ1-2 and V is TRBV27; D gene ambiguous. CDR3 length: 14 residues. The V gene lost 6 bases and the J gene lost 2 bases, with 13 bases spanning the gap. Germline assignment: CDR1 MNHEY and CDR2 SMNVEV (reference sequence). DNA for the CDR3: TGTGCCAGCAGGTCCCTGGGCAGGAACTATGGCTACACCTTC. Amino acid sequence: CASRSLGRNYGYTF.

The chain has TRBV2 and TRBJ2-3; D is undetermined. Germline V gene lookup returns CDR1 SNHLY and CDR2 FYNNEI. V gave up 8 bases and J gave up 7 bases, with 25 bases separating them. This CDR3 is built from 16 residues. The CDR3 bases are TGTGCCAGCCTCTTAGAGAGAGCGACTGATGTGAATACGCAGTATTTT. This codes for CASLLERATDVNTQYF.

V and J are TRBV6-1 and TRBJ2-1; 7 bases are shared with TRBD1. Trimming at V came to 4 bases and at J to 7 bases, leaving 10 bases not matched to a gene. There are 15 residues in the CDR3. Looked up from germline, CDR1 is MNHNS and CDR2 is SASEGT. The CDR3, as DNA: TGTGCCAGCAGTGTGGGGGACAGCCGGCGGAATGAGCAGTTCTTC. This codes for CASSVGDSRRNEQFF.

The chain couples TRBV28 to TRBJ1-6, with D tentatively TRBD1 (6 bases). Germline CDR1 reads MDHEN; CDR2 reads SYDVKM. The CDR3 sequence is 13 residues long. V shed 3 bases and J shed 11 bases, with 11 bases lying between them. The DNA of the CDR3 is TGTGCCAGCAGTTTGAACAGGGTGCCACCCCTCCACTTT. It specifies CASSLNRVPPLHF. The variable domain in full, completed from reference TRBV28 and TRBJ1-6, reads DVKVTQSSRYLVKRTGEKVFLECVQDMDHENMFWYRQDPGLGLRLIYFSYDVKMKEKGDIPEGYSVSREKKERFSLILESASTNQTSMYLCASSLNRVPPLHFGNGTRLTVT.

This clone was found a few times. Relative to the germline gene, one junction end is altered; a read error may explain this. The chain recombines TRBV7-9 with TRBJ1-1; D may be TRBD1 (6 bases). Germline V gene data show CDR1 as SEHNR and CDR2 as FQNEAQ (reference sequence). This CDR3 contains 16 residues. In DNA form, the CDR3 reads TGTTCCAGCAGCTTTGGCCCCAGGGGCGGGAACACTGAAGCTTTCTTT. This sequence encodes CSSSFGPRGGNTEAFF. Full variable domain (outside the CDR3, taken from reference TRBV7-9 and TRBJ1-1): DTGVSQNPRHKITKRGQNVTFRCDPISEHNRLYWYRQTLGQGPEFLTYFQNEAQLEKSRLLSDRFSAERPKGSFSTLEIQRTEQGDSAMYLCSSSFGPRGGNTEAFFGQGTRLTVV.

This chain uses TRBV5-3 with TRBJ2-3, with 12 nucleotides matching TRBD2. TRBV5-3 is given ORF status, its function remaining uncertain. V lost 5 bases to trimming and J lost 3 bases; unmatched junction nucleotides: 4. The CDR3 loop spans 15 amino acids. The CDR3 loop is CARRPGLAGTDTQYF. The CDR3 bases are TGTGCCAGAAGACCCGGACTAGCGGGGACAGATACGCAGTATTTT.

The chain employs TRBV5-1 and TRBJ2-3; the D gene is possibly TRBD1 (5 bases). Per the germline V gene, CDR1 is SGHRS and CDR2 is YFSETQ. Between the trimmed V and J ends, which lost 0 bases and 4 bases, there was a span of 6 bases. The CDR3 has 13 residues. CDR3 DNA sequence: TGCGCCAGCAGCTTGGAGACAGCAGATACGCAGTATTTT. Residues: CASSLETADTQYF. Supplemented by reference TRBV5-1 and TRBJ2-3, the full variable domain reads KAGVTQTPRYLIKTRGQQVTLSCSPISGHRSVSWYQQTPGQGLQFLFEYFSETQRNKGNFPGRFSGRQFSNSRSEMNVSTLELGDSALYLCASSLETADTQYFGPGTRLTVL.

This clone was observed a handful of times. The CDR3 sequence: CASSPTGHKAQYF. For the CDR3, the DNA is TGCGCCAGCAGCCCGACTGGACATAAGGCGCAGTATTTT. The gene calls are TRBV5-1 and TRBJ2-3; a possible D gene is TRBD1 (5 bases). The CDR3 runs to 13 residues. Germline values: CDR1 SGHRS, CDR2 YFSETQ. The ends were cut back, 4 bases at V and 10 bases at J, with 16 bases in the middle.